One and the same sample provided the 25 T cell receptor beta chains below, sequenced in a study of blood T cell repertoires in COVID-19. Clones were read by immunoSEQ multiplex PCR, and TCRdb kept only the in-frame ones, dropping some. Here the sample spans roughly 280,000 clones, around 87% being singletons. What was sequenced was peripheral blood. These receptor sequences come from a man aged 18 to 30 with active or convalescent COVID-19.

This clone was observed a handful of times. The chain is built from TRBV27 and TRBJ2-7; D possibly corresponds to TRBD1 (6 bases). The CDR3 has 18 amino acids. Trimming pared 6 bases from V and 2 bases from J, leaving 26 bases between. Germline V gene sequence: CDR1 MNHEY, CDR2 SMNVEV (reference sequence). The CDR3 is CASRSSPLGGRTTYEQYF. The DNA of the CDR3 is TGTGCCAGCAGAAGTAGCCCCTTAGGGGGACGCACGACCTACGAGCAGTACTTC.

The rearrangement uses TRBV6-5 and TRBJ2-1, with 11 bases identical to TRBD2. Trimming removed 6 bases from V and 7 bases from J; junction bases left unmatched: 8. The CDR3 is made up of 15 amino acids. The germline V gene encodes CDR1 MNHEY and CDR2 SVGAGI. CDR3 in DNA: TGTGCCAGCAGGCAACTAGCGGGAGTTCTTAATGAGCAGTTCTTC. Its translation: CASRQLAGVLNEQFF.

The chain joins TRBV28 to TRBJ2-1, with 8 bases lining up with TRBD1. The CDR3 consists of 15 residues. With 2 bases clipped from V and 4 bases from J, the junction kept 4 bases outside the gene matches. The germline gives CDR1 MDHEN, CDR2 SYDVKM. The DNA of the CDR3 is TGTGCCAGCAGTTTAGTCAGACAGGGGTACAATGAGCAGTTCTTC. It translates to CASSLVRQGYNEQFF.

The chain has TRBV6-6 and TRBJ1-6, with D perhaps matching TRBD1 (5 bases). This CDR3 spans 16 amino acids. Looked up from germline, CDR1 is MNHNY and CDR2 is SVGAGI (reference sequence). V lost 6 bases to trimming and J lost 5 bases, with 17 bases between them. The CDR3 DNA reads as TGTGCCAGCAGCTACGACGGGACTGGTCATAATTCACCCCTCCACTTT. This gives the protein CASSYDGTGHNSPLHF.

The chain recombines TRBV10-2 with TRBJ2-5; the match to TRBD2 covers 7 bases. V trimming: 7 bases; J trimming: 8 bases; junction bases outside the gene matches: 13. This CDR3 has 14 residues. Looked up from germline, CDR1 is WSHSY and CDR2 is SAAADI. The CDR3 loop is CASISGLGAETQYF. In nucleotides, the CDR3 is TGCGCCAGCATATCCGGACTAGGTGCGGAAACCCAGTACTTC.

The V and J genes are TRBV6-5 and TRBJ1-5; D is uncertain. Trimming removed 7 bases from V and 3 bases from J, with 10 bases in between. Germline V gene data show CDR1 as MNHEY and CDR2 as SVGAGI. The CDR3 sequence is 13 residues long. Written as DNA, the CDR3 is TGTGCCAGCAACCTAGGATCCAATCAGCCCCAGCATTTT. It translates to CASNLGSNQPQHF.

The genes are TRBV18 and TRBJ1-2; tentative D call: TRBD1 (6 bases). Trimming left V 3 bases short and J 8 bases short, with 16 bases between. Per germline, CDR1 KGHSH and CDR2 LQKENI. The CDR3 has 14 residues. CDR3 sequence reads: CASSPDSSSGGYTF. The CDR3 DNA reads TGTGCCAGCTCACCGGACAGTTCCTCGGGGGGCTACACCTTC.

The rearrangement links TRBV9 to TRBJ1-1; no reliable D call. Germline CDR1 reads SGDLS; CDR2 reads YYNGEE. The CDR3 loop spans 13 amino acids. V lost 4 bases and J 5 bases, leaving 12 bases between the germline ends. The CDR3 DNA reads TGTGCCAGCAGCCCCTACCCGGGTACTGAAGCTTTCTTT. Translation gives CASSPYPGTEAFF. Looking up the rest from reference TRBV9 and TRBJ1-1 gives the full variable domain: DSGVTQTPKHLITATGQRVTLRCSPRSGDLSVYWYQQSLDQGLQFLIQYYNGEERAKGNILERFSAQQFPDLHSELNLSSLELGDSALYFCASSPYPGTEAFFGQGTRLTVV.

This rearrangement joins TRBV27 to TRBJ1-6; unclear D gene. Trimming cost V 4 bases and J 7 bases, with 11 bases left between them. From germline, CDR1 is MNHEY and CDR2 SMNVEV (reference sequence). This CDR3 has 14 residues. CDR3 DNA sequence: TGTGCCAGCAGTTCGCCGGGAAGGAATTCACCCCTCCACTTT. This codes for CASSSPGRNSPLHF.

The V gene is TRBV2, the J gene TRBJ2-3, with a tentative D call TRBD1 (6 bases). There are 11 residues in the CDR3. V lost 10 bases, J lost 4 bases, and 9 bases lay in between. The germline V gene has CDR1 SNHLY and CDR2 FYNNEI. The CDR3 DNA reads as TGTGCCATACAGGGCTCAGATACGCAGTATTTT. Protein product: CAIQGSDTQYF.

This clone was seen a few times. In the same sample, other DNA sequences code for this CDR3. The rearrangement links TRBV5-4 to TRBJ2-7; D not resolved. Germline CDR1 and CDR2: SGHNT and YYREEE (reference sequence). Trimming stripped 2 bases from V and 4 bases from J, with 7 bases between. CDR3 length: 12 residues. The CDR3 is CASSFGLYEQYF. In nucleotides, the CDR3 is TGTGCCAGCAGCTTCGGGTTATACGAGCAGTACTTC.

The chain couples TRBV4-2 to TRBJ2-7; unclear D gene. This CDR3 region has 17 residues. V dropped 4 bases and J dropped 2 bases, with 21 bases sitting between them. Germline V gives CDR1 LGHNA, CDR2 YNFKEQ. As DNA, the CDR3 is TGTGCCAGCAGCCCTCGAAGCTCTGGCGGAGCCACCTACGAGCAGTACTTC. As protein: CASSPRSSGGATYEQYF.

The V and J genes are TRBV6-5 and TRBJ2-2; possible D gene TRBD1, 5 bases. The CDR3 totals 13 residues. CDR1 is MNHEY and CDR2 is SVGAGI in the germline V gene. V was shortened by 6 bases and J by 8 bases, with 13 bases between the two germline ends. CDR3: CASSRQGFGELFF. The CDR3 region has the DNA TGTGCCAGCAGCCGCCAGGGTTTTGGGGAGCTGTTTTTT.

This clone was seen just once. The CDR3 bases are TGCGCCAGCAGCTACAGGGGCTCGAACACTGAAGCTTTCTTT. This gives the protein CASSYRGSNTEAFF. The V gene is TRBV5-1, the J gene TRBJ1-1, with TRBD1 identical over 7 bases. This CDR3 is built from 14 residues. Trimming at V came to 3 bases and at J to 1 base, leaving 3 bases not matched to a gene. Germline V gene data show CDR1 as SGHRS and CDR2 as YFSETQ.

The chain couples TRBV21-1 to TRBJ2-3; no DNA check was done on the table's D call, TRBD2. TRBV21-1 is a documented pseudogene. The CDR3 length is 16 residues. CDR3 in DNA: TGTGCCAGCAGCAAAAAGACTAGCGGGGACACAGATACGCAGTATTTT. This sequence encodes CASSKKTSGDTDTQYF.

V and J are TRBV4-1 and TRBJ1-1; D uncertain. The CDR3 length is 15 residues. Germline loops: CDR1 MGHRA, CDR2 YSYEKL. Trimming removed 0 bases at V and 6 bases at J, with 14 bases between. The CDR3 region is CASSQEYGSVAEAFF. As DNA, the CDR3 is TGCGCCAGCAGCCAAGAGTACGGGAGCGTCGCTGAAGCTTTCTTT.

A single count supports this clone. The J gene is TRBJ1-5, the V gene TRBV19; no clear D gene. The CDR3 sequence is 15 residues long. Trimming stripped 7 bases from V and 5 bases from J, with 18 bases between. From germline, CDR1 is LNHDA and CDR2 SQIVND (reference sequence). The DNA for the CDR3 is TGTGCCAGTAACGGCGGGATCGGAAACCATCAGCCCCAGCATTTT. Translation gives CASNGGIGNHQPQHF.

The V and J genes are TRBV11-3 and TRBJ1-2; a weak D match, TRBD1 (5 bases). CDR1 and CDR2 from the germline V gene are SGHNT and YENEEA. Deletions cut 5 bases from V and 0 bases from J, with 10 bases between. This CDR3 comprises 14 residues. The CDR3 nucleotides are TGTGCCAGCAGCCTCGACAGTCCTAACTATGGCTACACCTTC. This translates into CASSLDSPNYGYTF.

V is TRBV9 and J is TRBJ2-2; possibly TRBD2 for D (5 bases). V lost 4 bases to trimming and J lost 2 bases, with 15 bases between them. CDR3 length: 16 amino acids. CDR1 and CDR2 (germline): SGDLS, YYNGEE. CDR3 sequence: CASSPQDSSNTGELFF. DNA for the CDR3: TGTGCCAGCAGCCCCCAGGACTCTTCAAACACCGGGGAGCTGTTTTTT.

This chain links TRBV11-2 with TRBJ2-5; 8 nucleotides line up with TRBD2. The ends lost 6 bases at V and 0 bases at J; junction bases unmatched: 6. Germline V gene lookup returns CDR1 SGHAT and CDR2 FQNNGV. The CDR3 consists of 15 residues. DNA of the CDR3: TGTGCCAGCAGTGCGGCGGGGGGAAACCAAGAGACCCAGTACTTC. Protein: CASSAAGGNQETQYF.

This chain uses TRBV18 with TRBJ1-4; 8 bases agree with TRBD1. The ends lost 5 bases at V and 5 bases at J; junction bases unmatched: 7. The CDR3 runs to 15 residues. Germline V gene sequence: CDR1 KGHSH, CDR2 LQKENI. CDR3 sequence: CASSAGGHQNEKLFF. The CDR3 DNA reads TGTGCCAGCTCAGCAGGGGGCCACCAAAATGAAAAACTGTTTTTT.

The J gene is TRBJ1-5, the V gene TRBV5-4, with a possible D match to TRBD1 (6 bases). With 0 bases removed from V and 6 bases from J, the gap between germline ends came to 16 bases. This CDR3 contains 16 residues. CDR1 and CDR2 from the germline V gene are SGHNT and YYREEE (reference sequence). CDR3 loop: CASSLAEGHLFQPQHF. The DNA of the CDR3 is TGTGCCAGCAGCTTGGCCGAGGGACACCTTTTTCAGCCCCAGCATTTT.

Points on this clone: This sample also contains other DNA sequences that code for the same CDR3. V usage is TRBV7-9 and J usage is TRBJ2-7; D remains ambiguous. V was cut by 0 bases and J by 6 bases, with 6 bases left in between. The germline CDR1 and CDR2 sequences are SEHNR and FQNEAQ (reference sequence). The length of the CDR3 is 12 residues. CDR3 sequence reads: CASSLASGEQYF. Here the CDR3 DNA reads TGTGCCAGCAGCTTAGCGTCGGGCGAGCAGTACTTC.

The chain links TRBV21-1 to TRBJ1-6. TRBV21-1 is marked as a pseudogene. CDR3 length: 15 residues. This CDR3 reads CASNPPWELNSPLHF. The CDR3 DNA follows: TGTGCCAGCAACCCCCCGTGGGAGTTGAATTCACCCCTCCACTTT.

V and J are TRBV28 and TRBJ2-2; no reliable D call. Germline CDR1 reads MDHEN; CDR2 reads SYDVKM. Between the trimmed V and J ends, which lost 0 bases and 2 bases, there was a span of 7 bases. The CDR3 totals 15 residues. The CDR3 DNA sequence: TGTGCCAGCAGTTTATGGGCGGAAAACACCGGGGAGCTGTTTTTT. It encodes CASSLWAENTGELFF.